This T cell receptor (beta chain) was recorded in a study of blood T cell repertoires in COVID-19. Study overall: Sites in the United States, Italy and Spain provided acute and convalescent COVID-19 samples. PBMCs, B-cell-depleted T cells, or T cells were the source of the cDNA or gDNA that made up the material.

V trimming: 2 bases; J trimming: 4 bases; junction bases outside the gene matches: 9. The CDR3 covers 16 residues. Germline V gene lookup returns CDR1 SGHAT and CDR2 FQDESV (reference sequence). In the original analysis: Quantification of nucleated cells was approximated via reference gene primer amplification. Sequencing used immunoSEQ multiplex PCR; TCRdb keeps in-frame clones, though not all of them. V, J and clone size reflect that table, while D and trimming were determined from the DNA. This table has 140,000 or so clones, around 90% appearing once. The TCR was taken from a human donor in a cohort sampled during active COVID-19. The chain carries TRBV11-1 and TRBJ2-3; TRBD2 matches 7 bases. The source material was peripheral blood. CDR3: CASSLSPTSMPDTQYF. CDR3 bases: TGTGCCAGCAGCTTATCACCGACTAGCATGCCAGATACGCAGTATTTT. Full variable domain (missing parts from reference TRBV11-1 and TRBJ2-3): EAEVAQSPRYKITEKSQAVAFWCDPISGHATLYWYRQILGQGPELLVQFQDESVVDDSQLPKDRFSAERLKGVDSTLKIQPAELGDSAMYLCASSLSPTSMPDTQYFGPGTRLTVL.